The 29 T cell receptor beta chains below were found in one sample sequenced in a study of blood T cell repertoires in COVID-19. The repertoire was sequenced with immunoSEQ multiplex PCR; TCRdb's copy has only in-frame clones and lacks some. This repertoire shows about 240,000 clones, about nine tenths found once; its top ten account for about 7%. Sequences were obtained from peripheral blood. These receptors were taken from a man aged 55 to 70 who had recovered from COVID-19.

This clone showed up just once. V usage is TRBV19 and J usage is TRBJ1-6; TRBD1 matches at 7 bases. Germline CDR1 LNHDA, CDR2 SQIVND (reference sequence). The CDR3 sequence is 14 residues long. V dropped 6 bases and J dropped 4; count of bases not matched to a gene: 3. The CDR3 sequence is CASSRDRYNSPLHF. The CDR3 DNA follows: TGTGCCAGTAGCCGGGACAGATATAATTCACCCCTCCACTTT.

The V call is TRBV6-6, the J call TRBJ2-5, with D unclear. CDR1 is MNHNY and CDR2 is SVGAGI in the germline V gene (reference sequence). With 4 bases removed from V and 7 bases from J, the gap between germline ends came to 13 bases. The CDR3 consists of 13 residues. This CDR3 is CASSSERRGTQYF. In nucleotides, the CDR3 is TGTGCCAGCAGTTCAGAACGGCGCGGGACCCAGTACTTC.

The rearrangement joins TRBV5-1 to TRBJ2-3; 9 positions agree with TRBD1. The CDR3 length is 13 residues. In germline, CDR1 is SGHRS, CDR2 YFSETQ. V shed 7 bases, J shed 5 bases, and the junction held 5 bases outside the gene matches. CDR3 nucleotide sequence: TGCGCCAGCTCGACAGGGGGAGGAGATACGCAGTATTTT. As protein: CASSTGGGDTQYF.

V is TRBV6-5 and J is TRBJ1-2; D might be TRBD1 (5 bases). With 5 bases removed from V and 7 bases from J, the gap between germline ends came to 11 bases. The V gene's germline CDR1 is MNHEY and CDR2 SVGAGI. This CDR3 comprises 12 residues. The CDR3 nucleotides are TGTGCCAGCAGTCAGACAGTAACTGGCTACACCTTC. It specifies CASSQTVTGYTF.

V is TRBV2 and J is TRBJ2-1, with 7 bases fitting TRBD1. The CDR3 loop spans 12 amino acids. The germline gives CDR1 SNHLY, CDR2 FYNNEI. V gave up 9 bases and J gave up 5 bases; unmatched junction bases: 4. CDR3 DNA sequence: TGTGCCAGTAATACAGGGGACAATGAGCAGTTCTTC. Its translation: CASNTGDNEQFF.

The chain links TRBV7-2 to TRBJ2-5, with 8 bases fitting TRBD1. The CDR3 runs to 16 residues. Germline V CDR1 and CDR2: SGHTA, FQGNSA. V trimming: 5 bases; J trimming: 5 bases; junction bases outside the gene matches: 13. Here the CDR3 DNA reads TGTGCCAGCAGCAACAGACAAGGACAGGGTGAGGAGACCCAGTACTTC. This encodes CASSNRQGQGEETQYF.

The genes are TRBV3-1 (or the pseudogene TRBV3-2) and TRBJ1-1, with 8 bases identical to TRBD1. V lost 4 bases and J lost 5; bases outside the gene matches: 6. From germline, CDR1 is LGHDT and CDR2 YNNKEL (reference sequence). This CDR3 is 14 amino acids long. The chain's CDR3 is CASSRGQGRTEAFF. The CDR3 region has the DNA TGTGCCAGCAGCCGTGGACAGGGTCGGACTGAAGCTTTCTTT.

The CDR3 loop is CAISGGGAADTQYF. The CDR3 DNA follows: TGTGCCATCAGTGGCGGGGGGGCGGCAGATACGCAGTATTTT. The chain recombines TRBV10-3 with TRBJ2-3; 9 nucleotides line up with TRBD2. The length of the CDR3 is 14 residues. Losses at the gene ends were 4 bases for V and 4 bases for J; bases not matched to a gene: 3. CDR1 is ENHRY and CDR2 is SYGVKD in the germline V gene.

The chain is built from TRBV24-1 and TRBJ2-7, with D possibly TRBD2 on 6 matching bases. The CDR3 loop spans 16 amino acids. Trimming took off 8 bases at V and 9 bases at J, with 28 bases between the two ends. The germline CDR1 and CDR2 sequences are KGHDR and SFDVKD. The CDR3 loop is CATNEPELRELEGQYV. The CDR3 DNA reads TGTGCCACCAATGAACCTGAACTCAGGGAGTTGGAGGGGCAGTACGTC.

J is TRBJ2-7 and V is TRBV7-9, with 7 bases fitting TRBD2. CDR3 length equals 12 residues. The germline V gene has CDR1 SEHNR and CDR2 FQNEAQ (reference sequence). Trimming removed 3 bases from V and 6 bases from J; junction bases left unmatched: 2. The CDR3 DNA sequence: TGTGCCAGCAGCTTGGGAGGGAGCGAGCAGTACTTC. Translating it yields CASSLGGSEQYF. Variable domain in full (rest from reference TRBV7-9 and TRBJ2-7): DTGVSQNPRHKITKRGQNVTFRCDPISEHNRLYWYRQTLGQGPEFLTYFQNEAQLEKSRLLSDRFSAERPKGSFSTLEIQRTEQGDSAMYLCASSLGGSEQYFGPGTRLTVT.

V and J are TRBV23-1 and TRBJ1-2, with a tentative D call TRBD1 (5 bases). TRBV23-1 is placed among ORFs of uncertain function. The CDR3 spans 14 residues. V gave up 6 bases and J gave up 8 bases, with 19 bases separating them. CDR3 bases: TGCGCCAGCAGACCCGCAGGGTATCCCGGCGGCTACACCTTC. Its protein is CASRPAGYPGGYTF.

V is TRBV10-3 and J is TRBJ2-5; no firm D call. V lost 3 bases, J lost 7 bases, and 9 bases lay in between. Germline V CDR1 and CDR2: ENHRY, SYGVKD. The length of the CDR3 is 12 residues. The CDR3 protein is CAISDPGLTQYF. For the CDR3, the DNA is TGTGCCATCAGTGACCCTGGCCTGACCCAGTACTTC.

This chain connects TRBV5-5 to TRBJ2-7, with 7 bases fitting TRBD1. The trim removed 4 bases at V and 6 bases at J, leaving 7 bases unmatched. The CDR3 sequence is 13 residues long. Germline V CDR1 and CDR2: SGHKS, YYEKEE (reference sequence). Here the CDR3 DNA reads TGTGCCAGCAGCCCATCAGGGGGACGCGAGCAGTACGTC. Its translation: CASSPSGGREQYV.

The chain links TRBV5-1 to TRBJ2-2; D gene uncertain. With 0 bases removed from V and 0 bases from J, the gap between germline ends came to 9 bases. The length of the CDR3 is 16 residues. The V gene's germline CDR1 is SGHRS and CDR2 YFSETQ. CDR3 region: CASSLAPLANTGELFF. CDR3 DNA sequence: TGCGCCAGCAGCTTGGCGCCACTGGCGAACACCGGGGAGCTGTTTTTT.

The rearrangement links TRBV5-1 to TRBJ2-7, with D possibly TRBD2 on 6 matching bases. CDR3 length equals 15 residues. The germline V and J ends were trimmed by 3 bases and 0 bases, with 13 bases remaining between them. Germline V gene lookup returns CDR1 SGHRS and CDR2 YFSETQ. CDR3 DNA sequence: TGCGCCAGCAGCTGGGAGGCCGGAAGCTCCTACGAGCAGTACTTC. It specifies CASSWEAGSSYEQYF.

The chain has TRBV11-3 and TRBJ2-7; D is possibly TRBD1 (6 bases). This CDR3 region has 15 residues. Per germline, CDR1 SGHNT and CDR2 YENEEA. V dropped 5 bases and J dropped 6 bases, with 20 bases sitting between them. CDR3 DNA: TGTGCCAGCAGCCTCCACCCAGGGGTCACGAGCGAGCAGTACTTC. This encodes CASSLHPGVTSEQYF.

The DNA for the CDR3 is TGTGCCAGCAGCCGAACAGGGCAAGGGGAGCTGTTTTTT. Residues: CASSRTGQGELFF. V and J are TRBV6-5 and TRBJ2-2; weak D call: TRBD1 (6 bases). The CDR3 runs to 13 residues. The V gene lost 6 bases and the J gene lost 8 bases, with 13 bases spanning the gap. Germline CDR1 MNHEY, CDR2 SVGAGI.

Of note for this clone: The sample carries other DNA sequences with the same CDR3. This chain's CDR3 is CATSGGGRETQYF. DNA of the CDR3: TGTGCCACCAGTGGTGGTGGGAGGGAGACCCAGTACTTC. J is TRBJ2-5 and V is TRBV24-1, with D perhaps matching TRBD2 (6 bases). Germline V gene lookup returns CDR1 KGHDR and CDR2 SFDVKD. The CDR3 runs 13 residues. V shed 5 bases and J shed 5 bases, with 11 bases lying between them.

The gene calls are TRBV13 and TRBJ2-7; unclear D gene. The V gene lost 4 bases and the J gene lost 0 bases, with 4 bases spanning the gap. CDR1 and CDR2 (germline): PRHDT, FYEKMQ (reference sequence). The CDR3 contains 12 residues. The CDR3: CASSSSSYEQYF. The DNA for the CDR3 is TGTGCCAGCAGCTCGAGCTCCTACGAGCAGTACTTC. Together with reference TRBV13 and TRBJ2-7, the CDR3 gives the full variable domain: AAGVIQSPRHLIKEKRETATLKCYPIPRHDTVYWYQQGPGQDPQFLISFYEKMQSDKGSIPDRFSAQQFSDYHSELNMSSLELGDSALYFCASSSSSYEQYFGPGTRLTVT.

The chain has TRBV27 and TRBJ1-2; 7 bases align to TRBD1. Trimming cost V 3 bases and J 4 bases; bases outside gene matches: 5. Germline CDR1 is MNHEY and CDR2 is SMNVEV (reference sequence). The CDR3 length is 14 residues. Here the CDR3 reads CASSLSGGSYGYTF. CDR3 DNA: TGTGCCAGCAGTTTGTCAGGGGGAAGCTATGGCTACACCTTC.

The chain is built from TRBV5-1 and TRBJ1-4; the match to TRBD1 covers 7 bases. The CDR3 loop spans 14 amino acids. Germline CDR1 SGHRS, CDR2 YFSETQ. Trimming at V came to 4 bases and at J to 7 bases, leaving 7 bases not matched to a gene. CDR3 sequence (DNA): TGCGCCAGCAGCACAGGGGTCTTGGGTGAAAAACTGTTTTTT. Its translation is CASSTGVLGEKLFF.

V usage is TRBV9 and J usage is TRBJ1-4; D is perhaps TRBD1 (6 bases). The germline V and J ends were trimmed by 3 bases and 6 bases, with 12 bases remaining between them. The CDR3 has 14 amino acids. CDR1 and CDR2 from the germline V gene are SGDLS and YYNGEE. CDR3 in amino acids: CASSAGTRYEKLFF. The CDR3 nucleotides are TGTGCCAGCAGCGCGGGGACACGATATGAAAAACTGTTTTTT.

This clone was recorded many times. This sequence joins TRBV18 and TRBJ2-7, with no clear D. Deletions cut 0 bases from V and 5 bases from J, with 14 bases between. CDR3 size: 15 residues. Germline CDR1 is KGHSH and CDR2 is LQKENI. The CDR3 region is CASSPPSGSTHEQYF. The CDR3 DNA reads TGTGCCAGCTCACCACCGTCAGGCTCTACCCACGAGCAGTACTTC.

The genes are TRBV12-3 or TRBV12-4 and TRBJ2-7, with D possibly TRBD1 on 6 matching bases. The CDR3 spans 13 residues. V lost 3 bases and J lost 5, with 11 bases in between. The DNA of the CDR3 is TGTGCCAGCAGTTTTAGGGGGTCCCACGAGCAGTACTTC. This encodes CASSFRGSHEQYF.

This sequence joins TRBV7-2 and TRBJ2-1, with 8 nucleotides matching TRBD2. Germline values: CDR1 SGHTA, CDR2 FQGNSA. The trim removed 8 bases at V and 6 bases at J, leaving 6 bases unmatched. The CDR3 covers 13 residues. Here the CDR3 reads CASLAGGINEQFF. CDR3 coding DNA: TGTGCCAGCTTGGCGGGGGGAATCAATGAGCAGTTCTTC.

This rearrangement joins TRBV10-3 to TRBJ2-4; 10 bases align to TRBD1. The germline V gene has CDR1 ENHRY and CDR2 SYGVKD. The CDR3 runs 15 residues. J gave up 6 bases and V 0 bases, and 2 bases lay outside the gene matches. The CDR3 DNA reads as TGTGCCATCAGTGAGTCAGGACAGGGGGGAAACATTCAGTACTTC. Translating gives CAISESGQGGNIQYF.

DNA for the CDR3: TGTGCCAGCAGTTACATCGACAGCCCCGGGGGTTCACCCCTCCACTTT. Translating gives CASSYIDSPGGSPLHF. The chain combines TRBV6-6 with TRBJ1-6, with D possibly TRBD1 on 5 matching bases. The CDR3 is 16 amino acids. CDR1 and CDR2 (germline): MNHNY, SVGAGI (reference sequence). V lost 2 bases to trimming and J lost 9 bases, with 17 bases between them.

This clone was detected only a few times. The chain combines TRBV6-1 with TRBJ2-4; 8 nucleotides match TRBD1. This CDR3 has 17 amino acids. Germline CDR1 and CDR2: MNHNS and SASEGT. J lost 3 bases, V lost 2 bases, and 9 bases had no gene match. The CDR3 DNA reads as TGTGCCAGCAGTGAATTCCAGGGGGCTAACGGCAAAAACATTCAGTACTTC. As protein: CASSEFQGANGKNIQYF.

The chain uses TRBV7-2 and TRBJ2-1, with 10 positions matching TRBD2. Germline assignment: CDR1 SGHTA and CDR2 FQGNSA. V shed 0 bases and J 6 bases; nucleotides not matched to a gene: 5. This CDR3 is 16 amino acids long. The CDR3, as DNA: TGTGCCAGCAGCTTAGCTCTACTAGCGGGGAGCAATGAGCAGTTCTTC. This codes for CASSLALLAGSNEQFF.